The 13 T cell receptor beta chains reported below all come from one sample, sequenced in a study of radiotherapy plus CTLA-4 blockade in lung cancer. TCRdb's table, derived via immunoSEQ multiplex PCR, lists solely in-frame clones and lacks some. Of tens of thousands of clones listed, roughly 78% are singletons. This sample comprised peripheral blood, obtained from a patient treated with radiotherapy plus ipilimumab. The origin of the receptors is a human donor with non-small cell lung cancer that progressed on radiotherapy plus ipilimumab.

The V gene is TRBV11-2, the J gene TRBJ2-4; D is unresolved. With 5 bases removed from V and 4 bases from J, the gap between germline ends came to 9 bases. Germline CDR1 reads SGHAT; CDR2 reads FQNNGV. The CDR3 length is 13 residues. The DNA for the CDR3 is TGTGCCAGCAGCCTAGGAGATAAAAACATTCAGTACTTC. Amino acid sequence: CASSLGDKNIQYF.

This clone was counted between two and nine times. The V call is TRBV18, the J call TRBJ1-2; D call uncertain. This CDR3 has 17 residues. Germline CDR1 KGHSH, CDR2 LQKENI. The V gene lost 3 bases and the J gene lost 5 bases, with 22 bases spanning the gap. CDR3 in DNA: TGTGCCAGCTCACCCTCTGAGGTGGAGGCCAATGGGTATGGCTACACCTTC. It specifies CASSPSEVEANGYGYTF.

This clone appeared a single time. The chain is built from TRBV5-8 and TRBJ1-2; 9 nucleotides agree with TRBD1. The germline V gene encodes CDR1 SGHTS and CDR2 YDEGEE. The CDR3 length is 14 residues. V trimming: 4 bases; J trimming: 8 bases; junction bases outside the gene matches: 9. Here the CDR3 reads CASSPGDRVEGYTF. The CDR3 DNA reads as TGTGCCAGCAGCCCGGGGGACAGGGTAGAAGGCTACACCTTC.

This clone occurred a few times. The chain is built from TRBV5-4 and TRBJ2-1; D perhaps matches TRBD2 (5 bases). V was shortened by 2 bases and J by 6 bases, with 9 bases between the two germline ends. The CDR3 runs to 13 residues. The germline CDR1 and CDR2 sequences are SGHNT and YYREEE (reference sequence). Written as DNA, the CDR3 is TGTGCCAGCAGCTTACGAGGGAGCAATGAGCAGTTCTTC. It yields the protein CASSLRGSNEQFF.

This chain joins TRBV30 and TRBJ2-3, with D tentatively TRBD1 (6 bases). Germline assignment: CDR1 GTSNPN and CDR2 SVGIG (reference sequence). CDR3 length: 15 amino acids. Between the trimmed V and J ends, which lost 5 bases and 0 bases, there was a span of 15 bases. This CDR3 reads CAWDEQGTSTDTQYF. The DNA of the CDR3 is TGTGCCTGGGATGAACAGGGCACTAGCACAGATACGCAGTATTTT.

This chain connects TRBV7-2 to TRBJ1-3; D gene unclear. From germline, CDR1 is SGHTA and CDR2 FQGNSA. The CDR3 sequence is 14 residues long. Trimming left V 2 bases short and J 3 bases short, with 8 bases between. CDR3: CASSLKHGGNTIYF. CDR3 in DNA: TGTGCCAGCAGCTTAAAACACGGTGGAAACACCATATATTTT.

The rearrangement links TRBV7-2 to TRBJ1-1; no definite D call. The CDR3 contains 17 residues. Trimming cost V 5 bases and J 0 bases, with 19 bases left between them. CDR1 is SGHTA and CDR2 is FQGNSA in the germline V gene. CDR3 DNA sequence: TGTGCCAGCAGCCTTCCGGGCGGAGGAAGAATGAACACTGAAGCTTTCTTT. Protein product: CASSLPGGGRMNTEAFF.

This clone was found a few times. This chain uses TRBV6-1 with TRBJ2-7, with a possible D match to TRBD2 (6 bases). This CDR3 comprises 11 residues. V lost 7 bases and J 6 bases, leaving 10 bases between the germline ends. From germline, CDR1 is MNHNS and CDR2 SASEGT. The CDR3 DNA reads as TGTGCCAGCACGAGGGGAGGCGAGCAGTACTTC. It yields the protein CASTRGGEQYF.

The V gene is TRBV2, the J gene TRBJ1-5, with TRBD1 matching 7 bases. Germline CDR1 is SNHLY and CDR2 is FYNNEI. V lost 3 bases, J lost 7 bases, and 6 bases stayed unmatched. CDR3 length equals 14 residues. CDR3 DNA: TGTGCCAGCAGTGAGGGGGCAGGGGGACAGCCCCAGCATTTT. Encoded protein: CASSEGAGGQPQHF.

The CDR3 nucleotides are TGTGCCAGCAGTTTTTCCACGGGACAGAGAGCCTACGAGCAGTACTTC. Translation gives CASSFSTGQRAYEQYF. This chain joins TRBV27 and TRBJ2-7; 7 nucleotides align to TRBD1. Germline CDR1 reads MNHEY; CDR2 reads SMNVEV (reference sequence). The CDR3 has 16 amino acids. V was clipped by 3 bases and J by 2 bases; unmatched bases: 10.

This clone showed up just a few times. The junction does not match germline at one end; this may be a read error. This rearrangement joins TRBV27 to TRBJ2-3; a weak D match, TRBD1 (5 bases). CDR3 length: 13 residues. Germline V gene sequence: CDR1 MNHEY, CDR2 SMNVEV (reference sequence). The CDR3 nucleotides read TGTGCCAGCAGTTTAACCCCACCTGACAGAAAACATTTT. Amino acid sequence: CASSLTPPDRKHF.

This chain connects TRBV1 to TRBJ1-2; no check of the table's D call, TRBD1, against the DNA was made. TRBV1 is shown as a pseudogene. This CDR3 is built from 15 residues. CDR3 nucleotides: TGCACCAGCAGCCACGGACAGGGGTATAACTATGGCTACACCTTC. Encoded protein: CTSSHGQGYNYGYTF.

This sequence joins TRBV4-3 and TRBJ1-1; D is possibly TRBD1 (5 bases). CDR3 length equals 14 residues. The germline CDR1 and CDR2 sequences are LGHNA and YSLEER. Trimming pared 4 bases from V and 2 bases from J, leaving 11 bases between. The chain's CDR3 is CASSPRGSNTEAFF. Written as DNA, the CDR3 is TGCGCCAGCAGCCCGAGGGGATCCAACACTGAAGCTTTCTTT.